This record covers a single TCR beta chain. The sample belongs to a study of blood T cell repertoires in COVID-19. Some clones are missing from TCRdb's copy, which holds only in-frame ones; the method was immunoSEQ multiplex PCR. The sample lists 200,000 to 250,000 clones, about 80% seen once, with under 2% in the top ten. The germline gives CDR1 SGHTA, CDR2 FQGTGA. CDR3 length: 16 amino acids. J was trimmed by 7 bases and V by 4 bases; bases with no gene match: 14. What was sequenced was peripheral blood. V and J are TRBV7-3 and TRBJ2-3; TRBD2 aligns across 7 bases. This TCR derives from a woman of 80 years or more with acute or convalescent COVID-19. CDR3 amino acids: CASSSQAGSGLNTQYF. In DNA, the CDR3 is TGTGCCAGCAGCTCCCAAGCGGGATCGGGTCTCAATACGCAGTATTTT.